The rows below give T cell receptor beta chains drawn from one sample of a study of blood T cells in healthy people across ages. TCRdb re-analysed the 5' RACE reads in MiXCR, keeping a single row per CDR3 protein. The sample shows approximately 1.5 million distinct CDR3 sequences, about 35% of them seen only once. The specimen sequenced was blood. The receptor source for this set is a woman in her twenties or thirties in good health. The CDR3 runs from the conserved cysteine through the conserved F or W. The order of the fields is V gene, clone size, J gene, D gene, CDR3 DNA, CDR3 protein. D genes are given only for firm matches. Size is omitted from some rows. Given values are once, few, many or a class for expanded clones.

TRBV7-8	few	TRBJ2-1	TRBD1	TGTGCCAGCAGCTTAGGCGCCGGGACAGCTTACAATGAGCAGTTCTTC	CASSLGAGTAYNEQFF
TRBV6-6	few	TRBJ1-5	TRBD1	TGTGCCAGCAGTACCAGGACAGGGTACAATCAGCCCCAGCATTTT	CASSTRTGYNQPQHF
TRBV5-1	-	TRBJ1-4	-	TGCGCCAGCAGCTTCGCCCTTAATGAAAAACTGTTTTTT	CASSFALNEKLFF
TRBV4-1	many	TRBJ2-5	-	TGCGCCAGCAGCCAACCTATAAAGGGGGAGACCCAGTACTTC	CASSQPIKGETQYF
TRBV28	few	TRBJ2-7	-	TGTGCCAGCAGTAAACACAGGGTCGATTCCTACGAGCAGTACTTC	CASSKHRVDSYEQYF
TRBV28	-	TRBJ2-2	TRBD2	TGTGCCAGCAGTTTTCGGGACTACTATAACACCGGGGAGCTGTTTTTT	CASSFRDYYNTGELFF
TRBV6-1	-	TRBJ2-7	TRBD1	TGTGCCAGCAGTTCGGGTCCGGGACAGGTGGAGCAGTACTTC	CASSSGPGQVEQYF
TRBV20-1	-	TRBJ2-3	TRBD2	TGCAGTGCTAGAGGACTAGCGGGGCAAGATACGCAGTATTTT	CSARGLAGQDTQYF
TRBV12-3/TRBV12-4	-	TRBJ2-5	TRBD1	TGTGCCAGCAGCGGTGGGACAGCCCAAGAGACCCAGTACTTC	CASSGGTAQETQYF
TRBV7-2	-	TRBJ2-7	-	TGTGCCAGCAGCTCCAGCAGGCCTGGTCGCGAGCAGTACTTC	CASSSSRPGREQYF
TRBV28	few	TRBJ2-5	-	TGTGCCAGCAGTTCGGAACAGGGAGGACAAGAGACCCAGTACTTC	CASSSEQGGQETQYF
TRBV5-6	-	TRBJ2-7	TRBD2	TGTGCCAGCAGCTCAGCGGGGTCTTCCTACGAGCAGTACTTC	CASSSAGSSYEQYF
TRBV7-8	-	TRBJ2-3	-	TGTGCCAGCAGCTCCAGTATAGGAAGGGTCACAGATACGCAGTATTTT	CASSSSIGRVTDTQYF
TRBV29-1	-	TRBJ1-4	-	TGCAGCGTTTTAGTGGGACTTGGCCCGAATGAAAAACTGTTTTTT	CSVLVGLGPNEKLFF
TRBV2	few	TRBJ2-7	-	TGTGCCAGCAGTGTAATGGTTCCGGGGCAGTACTTC	CASSVMVPGQYF
TRBV7-8	-	TRBJ2-3	-	TGTGCCAGCAGCTTAGGGGCTAGCCAAAGCACAGATACGCAGTATTTT	CASSLGASQSTDTQYF
TRBV3-1	-	TRBJ2-3	TRBD2	TGTGCCAGCAGCCAGGAACGGACTAGCGGGGCAGATACGCAGTATTTT	CASSQERTSGADTQYF
TRBV4-1	-	TRBJ1-2	TRBD1	TGCGCCAGCAGCCAGGGGCCGGGACAGGGGGTTTATGGCTACACCTTC	CASSQGPGQGVYGYTF
TRBV28	-	TRBJ2-7	-	TGTGCCAGCAGTTTAAATCGCAACGAGCAGTACTTC	CASSLNRNEQYF
TRBV5-1	many	TRBJ2-5	-	TGCGCCAGCAGCTTGGCCGCACAAGAGACCCAGTACTTC	CASSLAAQETQYF
TRBV6-6	few	TRBJ1-4	-	TGTGCCAGCAGTAACCCACAGGGCCGTAATGAAAAACTGTTTTTT	CASSNPQGRNEKLFF
TRBV5-1	-	TRBJ1-1	-	TGCGCCAGCAGCTATACGGACCTCTCTGAAGCTTTCTTT	CASSYTDLSEAFF
TRBV6-1	few	TRBJ2-5	-	TGTGCCAGCAGGGAAGTACAGGGAAGGCTGACCCAGTACTTC	CASREVQGRLTQYF
TRBV12-3/TRBV12-4	-	TRBJ2-3	TRBD2	TGTGCCAGCAACTTAGTGGGAGGGGATACGCAGTATTTT	CASNLVGGDTQYF
TRBV20-1	few	TRBJ2-7	TRBD1	TGCAGTGCTGTTTCCGGGACAGGGGGCGGGGGCGAGCAGTACTTC	CSAVSGTGGGGEQYF
TRBV20-1	few	TRBJ2-7	-	TGCAGTGCCAACTACCCGACAGATTACGAGCAGTACTTC	CSANYPTDYEQYF
TRBV10-3	many	TRBJ2-7	-	TGTGCCACGGAAGGACAGTCCTACGAGCAGTACTTC	CATEGQSYEQYF
TRBV4-2	once	TRBJ2-1	TRBD2	TGTGCCAGCAGCCAAGTTTGGGGACTAGCGGGGGAGCAGCGTGGTAGTGAGCAGTTCTTC	CASSQVWGLAGEQRGSEQFF